These 7 T cell receptor beta chains share one sample of origin, sequenced in a study of blood T cell repertoires in COVID-19. Some clones are missing from TCRdb's copy, which holds only in-frame ones; the method was immunoSEQ multiplex PCR. The repertoire holds more than 100,000 clones, with about 87% as singletons. The source material was peripheral blood. Receptors were obtained from a woman aged 55-70 years with acute or convalescent COVID-19.

This clone turned up a few times. The CDR3 reads CASSELPGQSHEQYF. As DNA, the CDR3 is TGTGCCAGCAGTGAACTTCCAGGACAGTCCCACGAGCAGTACTTC. This rearrangement joins TRBV6-1 to TRBJ2-7, with a possible D match to TRBD1 (6 bases). Germline V lookup: CDR1 MNHNS, CDR2 SASEGT. The CDR3 covers 15 residues. V was shortened by 2 bases and J by 5 bases, with 16 bases between the two germline ends.

V gene TRBV7-3 combines with J gene TRBJ2-1, with 9 bases matching TRBD1. Germline V CDR1 and CDR2: SGHTA, FQGTGA. The ends lost 4 bases at V and 8 bases at J; junction bases unmatched: 6. This CDR3 has 14 amino acids. The CDR3 region has the DNA TGTGCCAGCAGCTCCGGGACAGGGTCCCATGAGCAGTTCTTC. It is translated as CASSSGTGSHEQFF.

The chain uses TRBV6-5 and TRBJ2-7; 7 nucleotides match TRBD1. With 5 bases clipped from V and 7 bases from J, the junction kept 11 bases outside the gene matches. This CDR3 comprises 14 residues. Germline loops: CDR1 MNHEY, CDR2 SVGAGI. The CDR3 bases are TGTGCCAGCAGTCCCGGGACAGACCCAGGAGAGCAGTACTTC. Translated, it gives CASSPGTDPGEQYF.

This rearrangement joins TRBV7-8 to TRBJ2-1; 14 positions agree with TRBD2. The CDR3 covers 16 residues. Trimming cost V 2 bases and J 8 bases; bases outside gene matches: 5. Germline CDR1 reads SGHVS; CDR2 reads FQNEAQ. Here the CDR3 DNA reads TGTGCCAGCAGCTTAATGACTAGCGGGAGGGTCGATGAGCAGTTCTTC. Amino acid sequence: CASSLMTSGRVDEQFF.

This clone was observed once. The rearrangement joins TRBV14 to TRBJ2-2; D remains ambiguous. V gave up 1 base and J gave up 5 bases, with 5 bases separating them. This CDR3 has 13 amino acids. Germline assignment: CDR1 SGHDN and CDR2 FVKESK. This CDR3 is CASSQGRTGELFF. CDR3 DNA sequence: TGTGCCAGCAGCCAAGGGAGAACCGGGGAGCTGTTTTTT. The full variable domain, completed using reference TRBV14 and TRBJ2-2, is EAGVTQFPSHSVIEKGQTVTLRCDPISGHDNLYWYRRVMGKEIKFLLHFVKESKQDESGMPNNRFLAERTGGTYSTLKVQPAELEDSGVYFCASSQGRTGELFFGEGSRLTVL.

This clone showed up just a few times. V usage is TRBV27 and J usage is TRBJ2-1, with D uncertain. Germline V gives CDR1 MNHEY, CDR2 SMNVEV (reference sequence). The CDR3 extends over 15 amino acids. V lost 3 bases and J 1 base, leaving 10 bases between the germline ends. The DNA of the CDR3 is TGTGCCAGCAGTTTTAGACGGGTTTCCTACAATGAGCAGTTCTTC. As protein: CASSFRRVSYNEQFF.

J is TRBJ2-1 and V is TRBV12-5, with 8 bases matching TRBD2. The J segment lost 7 bases and the V segment lost 3 bases, leaving 5 bases of the junction unmatched. Germline V gene data show CDR1 as LGHNT and CDR2 as FRNRAP. This CDR3 contains 14 residues. This CDR3 is CASGLAGAANEQFF. Written as DNA, the CDR3 is TGTGCTAGTGGTTTAGCGGGAGCTGCTAATGAGCAGTTCTTC.